The 5 T cell receptor beta chains given below trace back to one sample, sequenced in a study of blood T cell repertoires in COVID-19. Assay used: immunoSEQ multiplex PCR; TCRdb lists only in-frame clones, some missing. The sample consists of approximately 260,000 clones, approximately 86% of them appearing once. Input material: PBMCs or T cells enriched from blood (not recorded which). The receptor set was obtained from a woman aged 40 to 49 with acute COVID-19.

This clone has a count of ten or more. The chain has TRBV3-1 (or the pseudogene TRBV3-2) and TRBJ2-7, with TRBD2 matching over 12 bases. This CDR3 is 20 amino acids long. The V gene end was trimmed by 2 bases and the J gene end by 2 bases; junction bases not matched to a gene: 16. Looked up from germline, CDR1 is LGHDT and CDR2 is YNNKEL (reference sequence). The CDR3 coding sequence is TGTGCCAGCAGCCAAAGGGTACGGACTAGCGGGAAGTGGATGGCCTACGAGCAGTACTTC. This gives the protein CASSQRVRTSGKWMAYEQYF.

The rearrangement uses TRBV13 and TRBJ1-2; 8 positions match TRBD1. Germline V lookup: CDR1 PRHDT, CDR2 FYEKMQ (reference sequence). The V and J ends lost 2 bases and 6 bases, in that order; junction bases with no gene match: 5. The CDR3 has 14 amino acids. This CDR3 reads CASSLLQGVDGYTF. CDR3 DNA sequence: TGTGCCAGCAGCTTACTACAGGGGGTAGATGGCTACACCTTC.

Points on this clone: One junction end does not reproduce the germline sequence, and a read error may be involved. CDR3 DNA: TGTGCCAGCAGCCAAGACCCCGACATGCCCCCGGACTTC. This sequence encodes CASSQDPDMPPDF. The V gene is TRBV3-1 (or the pseudogene TRBV3-2), the J gene TRBJ2-5; no firm D call. Germline loops: CDR1 LGHDT, CDR2 YNNKEL (reference sequence). The CDR3 is made up of 13 amino acids.

The chain uses TRBV10-3 and TRBJ1-1; D remains ambiguous. The V gene's germline CDR1 is ENHRY and CDR2 SYGVKD. The length of the CDR3 is 13 residues. Trimming cost V 3 bases and J 1 base, with 6 bases left between them. In nucleotides, the CDR3 is TGTGCCATCAGTGACGACAAGAACACTGAAGCTTTCTTT. Translating gives CAISDDKNTEAFF.

V and J are TRBV18 and TRBJ2-1, with 13 bases identical to TRBD2. The CDR3 covers 16 residues. Looked up from germline, CDR1 is KGHSH and CDR2 is LQKENI. V lost 4 bases, J lost 2 bases, and 2 bases stayed unmatched. DNA for the CDR3: TGTGCCAGCTCACGGGGACTAGCGGGAACCTACAATGAGCAGTTCTTC. Its translation is CASSRGLAGTYNEQFF.